This entry lists 11 T cell receptor beta chains sequenced from one sample in a study of T-cell memory formation after mild COVID-19. TCRdb used MiXCR to reprocess the 5' RACE reads, holding one entry per CDR3 protein. There are roughly 300,000 distinct CDR3 sequences in the sample; approximately 7.6% occur only once, and under 25% lies in the top ten. The sample was PBMCs or a T cell subset sorted from them (not recorded which). These receptors were taken from a man between 18 and 29 years old who had mild COVID-19 (a few samples of this study predate the infection). Cell type and time point are not known.

The chain recombines TRBV9 with TRBJ2-7, with TRBD1 matching 8 bases. Germline V CDR1 and CDR2: SGDLS, YYNGEE. This CDR3 comprises 17 residues. With V trimmed by 0 bases and J by 8 bases, 16 bases remained unmatched. The CDR3 DNA reads TGTGCCAGCAGCGTAGATCTTGCAGGGGGCGGCGGGATCCAGCAGTACTTC. This gives the protein CASSVDLAGGGGIQQYF.

There are a few counts of this clonotype. The genes are TRBV21-1 and TRBJ1-2; the DNA was not used to check the table's D call, TRBD1. TRBV21-1 is labeled a pseudogene. This CDR3 has 13 residues. The DNA for the CDR3 is TGTGCCAGCCCGCAGGGAGGTAACTATGGCTACACCTTC. It yields the protein CASPQGGNYGYTF.

The sample holds a few counts of this clonotype. J is TRBJ1-2 and V is TRBV7-9; a weak D match, TRBD1 (5 bases). The CDR3 is 15 amino acids. The germline gives CDR1 SEHNR, CDR2 FQNEAQ (reference sequence). V lost 2 bases and J lost 1, with 11 bases in between. In nucleotides, the CDR3 is TGTGCCAGCAGCTTATGGACAAAAAGTAACTATGGCTACACCTTC. Amino acids: CASSLWTKSNYGYTF. Full variable domain (missing parts from reference TRBV7-9 and TRBJ1-2): DTGVSQNPRHKITKRGQNVTFRCDPISEHNRLYWYRQTLGQGPEFLTYFQNEAQLEKSRLLSDRFSAERPKGSFSTLEIQRTEQGDSAMYLCASSLWTKSNYGYTFGSGTRLTVV.

This clonotype was found many times. This chain links TRBV23-1 with TRBJ1-1; D gene uncertain. TRBV23-1 is marked as an open reading frame, function uncertain. V lost 4 bases and J lost 0, with 18 bases in between. The CDR3 is made up of 17 amino acids. The CDR3 DNA follows: TGCGCCAGCAGTCCCCAACCCTCCCGGGAGATGAACACTGAAGCTTTCTTT. It specifies CASSPQPSREMNTEAFF.

This clonotype was detected a few times. The chain employs TRBV3-1 and TRBJ2-7; 11 bases agree with TRBD2. Germline loops: CDR1 LGHDT, CDR2 YNNKEL (reference sequence). The CDR3 covers 13 residues. Trimming took 4 bases from V and 12 from J; bases not matched to a gene: 8. This chain's CDR3 is CASSPTSGGRTYV. The CDR3 DNA sequence: TGTGCCAGCAGCCCCACTAGCGGGGGCAGGACGTACGTC.

This clonotype has at least ten counts. The chain carries TRBV18 and TRBJ1-2; D ambiguous. The CDR3 sequence is 13 residues long. V was cut by 3 bases and J by 4 bases, with 9 bases left in between. The germline CDR1 and CDR2 sequences are KGHSH and LQKENI. The CDR3 region is CASSPPGFYGYTF. The CDR3 nucleotides read TGTGCCAGCTCACCTCCGGGATTCTATGGCTACACCTTC.

This clonotype has just a few counts. The gene calls are TRBV29-1 and TRBJ2-5; TRBD1 is a possible D gene (6 bases). Trimming shortened V by 7 bases and J by 2 bases, and 11 bases separated the two germline ends. CDR1 SQVTM and CDR2 ANQGSEA come from the germline V gene. The CDR3 has 12 amino acids. CDR3 DNA: TGCAGCGGCCGGACAGAGCAAGAGACCCAGTACTTC. As protein: CSGRTEQETQYF. The full variable domain, completed using reference TRBV29-1 and TRBJ2-5, is SAVISQKPSRDICQRGTSLTIQCQVDSQVTMMFWYRQQPGQSLTLIATANQGSEATYESGFVIDKFPISRPNLTFSTLTVSNMSPEDSSIYLCSGRTEQETQYFGPGTRLLVL.

The chain recombines TRBV11-3 with TRBJ2-3; D might be TRBD1 (6 bases). V gave up 5 bases and J gave up 3 bases, with 9 bases separating them. Germline CDR1 reads SGHNT; CDR2 reads YENEEA. The CDR3 covers 13 residues. The CDR3 here is CASSGQKTDTQYF. The CDR3 nucleotides are TGTGCCAGCAGCGGACAGAAGACAGATACGCAGTATTTT.

This chain links TRBV5-1 with TRBJ2-5; D uncertain. The length of the CDR3 is 15 residues. The V end lost 0 bases, the J end lost 1 base, and 10 bases lay between the germline ends. Germline-derived CDR1 and CDR2 are SGHRS and YFSETQ. The CDR3 DNA sequence: TGCGCCAGCAGCTTGGCCGGCTGGCTCCAAGAGACCCAGTACTTC. Residues: CASSLAGWLQETQYF.

The chain employs TRBV2 and TRBJ2-3; no reliable D call. Germline-derived CDR1 and CDR2 are SNHLY and FYNNEI. This CDR3 contains 11 residues. The germline V and J ends were trimmed by 7 bases and 7 bases, with 9 bases remaining between them. The CDR3 reads CASTLSYTQYF. CDR3 sequence (DNA): TGTGCCAGCACGCTGTCTTATACGCAGTATTTT.

The rearrangement joins TRBV28 to TRBJ2-6; TRBD1 is a possible D gene (6 bases). With 3 bases removed from V and 3 bases from J, the gap between germline ends came to 15 bases. The V gene's germline CDR1 is MDHEN and CDR2 SYDVKM. The CDR3 length is 17 residues. The CDR3 region is CASSFWAGVVGANVLTF. The CDR3 bases are TGTGCCAGCAGTTTTTGGGCAGGGGTGGTTGGGGCCAACGTCCTGACTTTC.